This entry is about one T cell receptor beta chain. The entry originates in a study of blood T cell repertoires in COVID-19. Study at large: Specimens from acute and convalescent COVID-19 originated in the United States, Italy and Spain. T cells, B-cell-depleted T cells, or PBMCs supplied cDNA or gDNA.

Authors' data handling: Quantification of nucleated cells was approximated via reference gene primer amplification. Generated by immunoSEQ multiplex PCR, the TCRdb table keeps only in-frame clones and is missing some. From that table come the V and J calls and clone size; the DNA was used to work out D and trimming. Here the sample spans 200,000 or so clones, around 80% being singletons. The ends lost 6 bases at V and 7 bases at J; junction bases unmatched: 5. CDR1 is MDHEN and CDR2 is SYDVKM in the germline V gene. CDR3 size: 14 residues. This TCR was recovered from a woman between 65 and 79 years old with acute or convalescent COVID-19. Sequenced sample: peripheral blood. The rearrangement uses TRBV28 and TRBJ2-4; 11 bases line up with TRBD1. Here the CDR3 reads CASSLGQGANIQYF. The CDR3 region has the DNA TGTGCCAGCAGCTTAGGACAGGGGGCGAACATTCAGTACTTC.